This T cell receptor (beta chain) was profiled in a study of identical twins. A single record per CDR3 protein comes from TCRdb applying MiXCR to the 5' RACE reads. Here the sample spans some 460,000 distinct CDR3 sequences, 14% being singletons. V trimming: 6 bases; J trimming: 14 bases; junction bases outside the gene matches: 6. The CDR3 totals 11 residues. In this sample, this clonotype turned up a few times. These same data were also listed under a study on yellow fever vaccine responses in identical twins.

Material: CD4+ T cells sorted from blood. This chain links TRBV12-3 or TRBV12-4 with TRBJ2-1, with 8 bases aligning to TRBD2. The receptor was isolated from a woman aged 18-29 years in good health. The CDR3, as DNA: TGTGCCAGCAGCCCTGGGACTAGGGAGTTCTTC. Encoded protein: CASSPGTREFF.